This T cell receptor beta chain comes out of a study of blood T cell repertoires in COVID-19. About the research overall: From the United States, Italy and Spain came samples of acute and convalescent COVID-19.

Assay used: immunoSEQ multiplex PCR; TCRdb lists only in-frame clones, some missing. The repertoire includes under 250,000 clones, just over 85% of them detected once, and approximately 1.6% sits in the top ten. Those who participated ranged in age from roughly 18 to 89 years and resided in about two dozen US areas. Donors of Cohort 3 who recovered were those that had two negative PCRs, clearance, or symptom resolution. The sequence came from a man in his forties who had recovered from COVID-19. The sequencing sample was made of PBMCs or T cells enriched from blood (not recorded which).

CDR3 residues: CASSLRAGASNTQYF. Written as DNA, the CDR3 is TGTGCCAGCAGCCTAAGAGCGGGAGCGTCAAATACGCAGTATTTT. This chain links TRBV5-8 with TRBJ2-3; 8 bases match TRBD2. The length of the CDR3 is 15 residues. J lost 7 bases, V lost 4 bases, and 11 bases had no gene match. The germline gives CDR1 SGHTS, CDR2 YDEGEE.